Listed below are T cell receptor beta chains from one sample, sequenced in a study of CD8+CD57+ T cells in acquired aplastic anemia. One entry per CDR3 protein results from TCRdb running MiXCR on the reads. The data show around 230,000 distinct CDR3 sequences, 61% seen once. Material: sorted CD4+, CD8+, or CD8+CD57+ T cells (not recorded which) from PBMCs. The receptor set was obtained from a human donor in good health. CDR3s include the opening cysteine and the closing phenylalanine or tryptophan. Fields, in order: clone size, CDR3 length, D gene, J gene, V gene, CDR3 protein, CDR3 DNA. A D gene is named only where the DNA matches it firmly. Only some rows state a clone size, as once, few, many or a class for expanded clones.

>NA|16|TRBD2|TRBJ2-1|TRBV15
CATSRERLAGYNEQFF
TGTGCCACCAGCAGAGAACGACTAGCGGGTTACAATGAGCAGTTCTTC
>few|12|NA|TRBJ2-5|TRBV19
CASRGLGETQYF
TGTGCCAGTAGGGGATTAGGGGAGACCCAGTACTTC
>NA|14|TRBD1|TRBJ2-7|TRBV20-1
CSATLGGSSYEQYF
TGCAGTGCAACTCTAGGGGGCTCCTCCTACGAGCAGTACTTC
>many|14|TRBD1|TRBJ2-5|TRBV6-6
CASSGQGVQETQYF
TGTGCCAGCAGTGGACAGGGGGTCCAAGAGACCCAGTACTTC
>NA|14|NA|TRBJ1-1|TRBV7-2
CAISDQGWNTEAFF
TGTGCCATCAGTGATCAGGGTTGGAACACTGAAGCTTTCTTT
>few|13|NA|TRBJ2-2|TRBV7-3
CASSPEGTGELFF
TGTGCCAGCAGCCCCGAAGGCACCGGGGAGCTGTTTTTT
>NA|13|NA|TRBJ2-7|TRBV2
CASARGAVYEQYF
TGTGCCAGCGCTAGGGGGGCAGTCTACGAGCAGTACTTC
>many|14|NA|TRBJ2-1|TRBV12-3/TRBV12-4
CASRGEGGYNEQFF
TGTGCCAGCAGGGGAGAGGGTGGGTACAATGAGCAGTTCTTC
>once|14|TRBD1|TRBJ2-7|TRBV14
CASRRDRGSYEQYF
TGTGCCAGCCGGCGGGACAGGGGATCCTACGAGCAGTACTTC
>NA|14|NA|TRBJ1-1|TRBV12-3/TRBV12-4
CASSFSPRTVEAFF
TGTGCCAGCAGTTTCTCCCCTAGGACAGTTGAAGCTTTCTTT
>NA|12|TRBD2|TRBJ2-7|TRBV7-9
CASSLTSVEQYF
TGTGCCAGCAGCCTAACTAGCGTCGAGCAGTACTTC
>NA|15|TRBD2|TRBJ2-1|TRBV19
CASSNLAGGRGEQFF
TGTGCCAGTAGTAACCTAGCGGGGGGACGAGGTGAGCAGTTCTTC
>NA|18|TRBD1|TRBJ1-2|TRBV5-1
CASSLEALTGASRDGYTF
TGCGCCAGCAGCTTGGAGGCATTGACAGGGGCGTCCCGTGATGGCTACACCTTC
>few|15|NA|TRBJ1-1|TRBV27
CASSLGGIGNTEAFF
TGTGCCAGCAGCCTAGGGGGAATTGGGAACACTGAAGCTTTCTTT
>few|14|NA|TRBJ2-7|TRBV5-5
CASSISLRVHEQYF
TGTGCCAGCAGCATTTCTCTCCGGGTCCACGAGCAGTACTTC
>NA|16|NA|TRBJ2-7|TRBV7-9
CASSQDLGRKSYEQYF
TGTGCCAGCAGCCAGGATCTCGGGCGGAAGTCCTACGAGCAGTACTTC
>NA|11|NA|TRBJ2-7|TRBV5-1
CASTRGYEQYF
TGCGCCAGCACAAGGGGTTACGAGCAGTACTTC
>many|14|NA|TRBJ2-7|TRBV7-9
CASSLPGRAYEQYF
TGTGCCAGCAGCTTACCCGGCAGGGCCTACGAGCAGTACTTC
>NA|15|NA|TRBJ1-1|TRBV7-6
CASSLQTGHGTEAFF
TGTGCCAGCAGCCTACAGACGGGCCACGGAACTGAAGCTTTCTTT
>many|17|NA|TRBJ2-2|TRBV4-2
CASSQVPDMANTGELFF
TGTGCCAGCAGCCAAGTCCCGGACATGGCGAACACCGGGGAGCTGTTTTTT
>NA|13|NA|TRBJ2-7|TRBV29-1
CSVADWDRGEQYF
TGCAGCGTTGCAGACTGGGATCGAGGCGAGCAGTACTTC
>NA|15|TRBD1|TRBJ2-7|TRBV10-3
CAILRRDRAVDEQYF
TGTGCCATTCTGAGGCGGGACAGGGCAGTGGACGAGCAGTACTTC
>NA|15|NA|TRBJ2-3|TRBV7-4
CASSLVGTPTDTQYF
TGTGCCAGCAGCTTAGTAGGGACACCGACAGATACGCAGTATTTT
>NA|14|TRBD2|TRBJ2-7|TRBV12-3/TRBV12-4
CASSPGLAAGEQYF
TGTGCCAGCAGCCCGGGACTAGCGGCTGGTGAGCAGTACTTC
>NA|17|NA|TRBJ1-2|TRBV28
CASSLPVREGRLHGYTF
TGTGCCAGCAGTTTACCTGTAAGGGAGGGAAGACTTCATGGCTACACCTTC
>NA|14|NA|TRBJ2-2|TRBV2
CASSGPWGSGELFF
TGTGCCAGCTCCGGGCCGTGGGGTTCCGGGGAGCTGTTTTTT
>many|15|NA|TRBJ2-2|TRBV4-1
CASSQAAAGTGELFF
TGCGCCAGCAGCCAAGCCGCGGCGGGCACCGGGGAGCTGTTTTTT
>NA|13|TRBD1|TRBJ1-2|TRBV20-1
CSAGDRSNYGYTF
TGCAGTGCTGGGGACAGATCTAACTATGGCTACACCTTC
>once|14|NA|TRBJ2-3|TRBV6-4
CASSERGDADTQYF
TGTGCCAGCAGTGAGAGAGGGGATGCAGATACGCAGTATTTT
>NA|13|NA|TRBJ2-1|TRBV7-9
CASSLANSYEQFF
TGTGCCAGCAGCTTAGCCAACTCCTACGAGCAGTTCTTC
>NA|18|NA|TRBJ2-6|TRBV7-3
CASSMGGTGGSGANVLTF
TGTGCCAGCAGTATGGGGGGGACAGGTGGCTCTGGGGCCAACGTCCTGACTTTC
>NA|15|NA|TRBJ2-5|TRBV15
CATSGSKDYEETQYF
TGTGCCACCAGCGGCTCGAAGGACTATGAAGAGACCCAGTACTTC
>NA|14|NA|TRBJ1-2|TRBV5-1
CASSQRTEDSRYTF
TGCGCCAGCAGCCAAAGGACGGAGGACTCCCGCTACACCTTC
>NA|16|TRBD2|TRBJ2-1|TRBV9
CASSVGGGSSYNEQFF
TGTGCCAGCAGCGTAGGGGGCGGGAGCTCCTACAATGAGCAGTTCTTC
>NA|17|NA|TRBJ1-2|TRBV12-3/TRBV12-4
CASSSKHMTGSAISYTF
TGTGCCAGCAGTTCAAAACATATGACAGGATCCGCTATAAGCTACACCTTC
>NA|15|NA|TRBJ2-1|TRBV7-3
CASRPLASSYNEQFF
TGTGCCAGCAGACCACTAGCCTCGAGCTACAATGAGCAGTTCTTC
>NA|15|TRBD1|TRBJ2-7|TRBV7-9
CASSWTGTGPYEQYF
TGTGCCAGCAGCTGGACCGGGACAGGTCCCTACGAGCAGTACTTC
>NA|17|NA|TRBJ1-6|TRBV10-3
CAISVKGANSYNSPLHF
TGTGCCATCAGTGTAAAAGGGGCCAACTCCTATAATTCACCCCTCCACTTT
>NA|14|TRBD1|TRBJ2-7|TRBV5-1
CASANRDRAYEQYF
TGCGCCAGTGCAAACCGGGACAGGGCCTACGAGCAGTACTTC
>few|16|NA|TRBJ2-1|TRBV5-4
CASSFETGSSYNEQFF
TGTGCCAGCAGCTTTGAGACTGGGAGCTCCTACAATGAGCAGTTCTTC